This T cell receptor beta chain was retrieved from a study of shared clonotypes between healthy human individuals. V lost 6 bases and J 0 bases, leaving 11 bases between the germline ends. The germline V gene encodes CDR1 MNHEY and CDR2 SMNVEV (reference sequence). This CDR3 region has 14 residues. The authors ran the assay at deep level. The protocol was immunoSEQ multiplex PCR, while the TCRdb copy is restricted to in-frame clones and leaves out a portion. The table has some 1 million clones, about 75% seen once. Worth noting for this clone: Other DNA sequences in this specimen translate into the identical CDR3.

The V call is TRBV27, the J call TRBJ1-1; D might be TRBD1 (6 bases). This sequence was found in a man between 18 and 35 years old in good health. The sample taken for sequencing was memory CD4+ T cells sorted from blood. Sample subset: CD45RA-negative fraction. As DNA, the CDR3 is TGTGCCAGCAGAAGGGGGGGAATGAACACTGAAGCTTTCTTT. The encoded protein is CASRRGGMNTEAFF.